Listed here are 3 T cell receptor beta chains from one sample, sequenced in a study of T cell responses to AZD1222 COVID-19 vaccine. This table comes from immunoSEQ multiplex PCR, and its TCRdb copy is limited to in-frame clones, with some not included. The table has tens of thousands of clones, 80% to 90% seen once; the top ten hold 6.3%. The input for sequencing was peripheral blood, taken on day 0 of AZD1222 vaccination. The receptors derive from an adult in good health.

CDR3 loop: CASSYFGTSGEIEQFF. The CDR3, as DNA: TGTGCCAGCAGTTACTTCGGGACTAGCGGGGAGATTGAGCAGTTCTTC. The chain uses TRBV6-6 and TRBJ2-1, with 13 positions matching TRBD2. CDR1 and CDR2 from the germline V gene are MNHNY and SVGAGI (reference sequence). The CDR3 is 16 residues long. Losses at the gene ends were 1 base for V and 9 bases for J; bases not matched to a gene: 6.

The V gene is TRBV29-1, the J gene TRBJ2-7, with D perhaps being TRBD1 or TRBD2 (5 bases each). Germline loops: CDR1 SQVTM, CDR2 ANQGSEA. V gave up 4 bases and J gave up 3 bases, with 16 bases separating them. The CDR3 consists of 14 residues. This CDR3 reads CSVGGIGAYYEQYF. The CDR3 nucleotides read TGCAGCGTTGGGGGTATCGGGGCCTACTACGAGCAGTACTTC.

This chain joins TRBV10-2 and TRBJ1-2; D remains unclear. The CDR3 length is 14 residues. Trimming removed 5 bases from V and 6 bases from J, with 16 bases in between. Germline CDR1 reads WSHSY; CDR2 reads SAAADI. The CDR3 is CASSTPTGIHGYTF. The CDR3 region has the DNA TGCGCCAGCAGTACCCCAACGGGAATCCATGGCTACACCTTC.